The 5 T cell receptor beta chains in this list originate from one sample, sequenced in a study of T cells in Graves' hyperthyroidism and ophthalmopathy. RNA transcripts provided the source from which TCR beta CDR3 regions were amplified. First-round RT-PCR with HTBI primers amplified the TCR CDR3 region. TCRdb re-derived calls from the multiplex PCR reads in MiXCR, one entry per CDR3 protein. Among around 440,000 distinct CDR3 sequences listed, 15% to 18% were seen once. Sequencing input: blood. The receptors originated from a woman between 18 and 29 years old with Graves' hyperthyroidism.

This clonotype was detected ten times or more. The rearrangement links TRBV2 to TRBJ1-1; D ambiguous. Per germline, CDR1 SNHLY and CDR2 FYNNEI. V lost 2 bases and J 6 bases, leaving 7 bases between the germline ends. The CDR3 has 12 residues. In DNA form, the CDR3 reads TGTGCCAGCAGTGAATTGCAATCTGAAGCTTTCTTT. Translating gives CASSELQSEAFF. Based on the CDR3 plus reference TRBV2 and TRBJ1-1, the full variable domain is EPEVTQTPSHQVTQMGQEVILRCVPISNHLYFYWYRQILGQKVEFLVSFYNNEISEKSEIFDDQFSVERPDGSNFTLKIRSTKLEDSAMYFCASSELQSEAFFGQGTRLTVV.

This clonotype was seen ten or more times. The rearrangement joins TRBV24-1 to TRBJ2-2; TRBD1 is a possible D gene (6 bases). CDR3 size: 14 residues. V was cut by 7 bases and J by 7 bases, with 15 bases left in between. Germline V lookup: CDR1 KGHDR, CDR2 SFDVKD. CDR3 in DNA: TGTGCCACCAGGTCGGGACAAACGCACGGGGAGCTGTTTTTT. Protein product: CATRSGQTHGELFF.

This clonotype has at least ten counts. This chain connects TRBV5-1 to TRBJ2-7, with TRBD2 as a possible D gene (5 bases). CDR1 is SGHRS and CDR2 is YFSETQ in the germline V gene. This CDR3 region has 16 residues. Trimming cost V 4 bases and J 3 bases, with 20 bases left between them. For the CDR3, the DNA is TGCGCCAGCAGCCCCGATCCACGGCTCCGGGACTACGAGCAGTACTTC. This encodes CASSPDPRLRDYEQYF.

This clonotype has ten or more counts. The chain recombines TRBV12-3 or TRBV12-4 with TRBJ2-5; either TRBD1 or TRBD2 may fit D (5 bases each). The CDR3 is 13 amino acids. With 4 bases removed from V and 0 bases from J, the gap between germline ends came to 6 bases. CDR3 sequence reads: CASSWGNQETQYF. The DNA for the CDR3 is TGTGCCAGCAGTTGGGGGAACCAAGAGACCCAGTACTTC.

The CDR3 region has the DNA TGTGCCAGCAGCCTTGGGACTGCCCCCCGACGAGAGACCCAGTACTTC. It codes for CASSLGTAPRRETQYF. The chain is built from TRBV6-2 or TRBV6-3 and TRBJ2-5, with a weak D call TRBD2 (6 bases). CDR3 length: 16 amino acids. Trimming shortened V by 6 bases and J by 4 bases, and 21 bases separated the two germline ends. Germline CDR1 reads MNHEY; CDR2 reads SVGEGT.